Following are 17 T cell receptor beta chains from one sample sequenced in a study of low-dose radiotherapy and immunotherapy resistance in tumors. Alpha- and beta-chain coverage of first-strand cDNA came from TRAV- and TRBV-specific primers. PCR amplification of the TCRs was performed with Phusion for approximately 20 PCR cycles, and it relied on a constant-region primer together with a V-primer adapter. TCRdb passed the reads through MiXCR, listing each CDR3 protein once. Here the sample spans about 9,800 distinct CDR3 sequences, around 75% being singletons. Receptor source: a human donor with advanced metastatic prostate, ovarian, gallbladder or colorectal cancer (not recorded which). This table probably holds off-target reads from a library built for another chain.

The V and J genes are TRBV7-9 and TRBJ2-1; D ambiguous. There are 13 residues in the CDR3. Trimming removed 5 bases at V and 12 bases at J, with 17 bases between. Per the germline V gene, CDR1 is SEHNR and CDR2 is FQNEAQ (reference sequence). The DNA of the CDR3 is TGTGCCAGCAGCCCTGGAAGCTTTGGAGTGCAGTTCTTC. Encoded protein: CASSPGSFGVQFF. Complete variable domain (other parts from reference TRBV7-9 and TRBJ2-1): DTGVSQNPRHKITKRGQNVTFRCDPISEHNRLYWYRQTLGQGPEFLTYFQNEAQLEKSRLLSDRFSAERPKGSFSTLEIQRTEQGDSAMYLCASSPGSFGVQFFGPGTRLTVL.

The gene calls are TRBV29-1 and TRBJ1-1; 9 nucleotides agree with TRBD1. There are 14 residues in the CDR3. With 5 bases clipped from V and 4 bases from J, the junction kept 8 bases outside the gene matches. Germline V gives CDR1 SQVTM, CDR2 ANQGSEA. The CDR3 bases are TGCAGCGTTCTCTTACAGGGGGCGAGCACTGAAGCTTTCTTT. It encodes CSVLLQGASTEAFF.

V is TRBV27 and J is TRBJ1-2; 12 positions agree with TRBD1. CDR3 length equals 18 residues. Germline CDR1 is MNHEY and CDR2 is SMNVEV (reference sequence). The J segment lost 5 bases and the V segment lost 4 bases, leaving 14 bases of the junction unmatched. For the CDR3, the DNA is TGTGCCAGCAGTTCGATCCGGGACAGGGGGCCCGTTCGGTATGGCTACACCTTC. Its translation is CASSSIRDRGPVRYGYTF.

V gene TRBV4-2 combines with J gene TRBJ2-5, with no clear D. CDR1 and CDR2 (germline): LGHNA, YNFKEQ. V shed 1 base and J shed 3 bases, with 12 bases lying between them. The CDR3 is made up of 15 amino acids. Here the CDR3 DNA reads TGTGCCAGCAGCCAAGCGGCAGGAGCTGAAGAGACCCAGTACTTC. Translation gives CASSQAAGAEETQYF.

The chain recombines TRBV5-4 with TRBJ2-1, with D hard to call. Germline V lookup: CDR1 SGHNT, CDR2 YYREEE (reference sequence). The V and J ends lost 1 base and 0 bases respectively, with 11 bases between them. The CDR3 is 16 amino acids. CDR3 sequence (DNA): TGTGCCAGCAGCTTGAATCCCCTTGACTCCTACAATGAGCAGTTCTTC. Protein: CASSLNPLDSYNEQFF.

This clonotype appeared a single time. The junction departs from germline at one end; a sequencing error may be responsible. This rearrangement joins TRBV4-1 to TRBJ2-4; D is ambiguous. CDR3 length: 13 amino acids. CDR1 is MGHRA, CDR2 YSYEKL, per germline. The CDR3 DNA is TGTGCCAGCAGCCGATCCTCCGAGGACATTCAGTACTTC. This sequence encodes CASSRSSEDIQYF.

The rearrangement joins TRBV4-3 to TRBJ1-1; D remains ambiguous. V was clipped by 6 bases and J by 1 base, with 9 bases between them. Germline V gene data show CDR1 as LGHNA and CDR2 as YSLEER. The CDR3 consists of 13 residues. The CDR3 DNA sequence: TGCGCCAGCAGACTTACAGCGAACACTGAAGCTTTCTTT. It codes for CASRLTANTEAFF.

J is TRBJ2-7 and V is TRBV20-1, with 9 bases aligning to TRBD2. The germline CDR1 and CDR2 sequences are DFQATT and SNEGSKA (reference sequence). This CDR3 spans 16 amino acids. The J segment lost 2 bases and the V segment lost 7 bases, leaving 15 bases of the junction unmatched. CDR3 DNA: TGCAGTGGCGAGGCGGGACTAGCAGGTAGCACCTACGAGCAGTACTTC. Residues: CSGEAGLAGSTYEQYF.

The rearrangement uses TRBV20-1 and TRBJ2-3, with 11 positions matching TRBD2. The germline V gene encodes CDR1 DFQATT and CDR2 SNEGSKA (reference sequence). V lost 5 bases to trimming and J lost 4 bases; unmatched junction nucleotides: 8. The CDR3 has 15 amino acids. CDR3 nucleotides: TGCAGTGCTGTCCGTCTACTAGCGGGGGCAGATACGCAGTATTTT. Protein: CSAVRLLAGADTQYF.

The CDR3 is CASSAPSGQENNEQFF. The DNA for the CDR3 is TGTGCCAGCAGCGCCCCGTCCGGACAGGAAAACAATGAGCAGTTCTTC. The chain has TRBV26 and TRBJ2-1; the table names TRBD1, a call not compared with the DNA. TRBV26 is a listed pseudogene. CDR3 size: 16 residues.

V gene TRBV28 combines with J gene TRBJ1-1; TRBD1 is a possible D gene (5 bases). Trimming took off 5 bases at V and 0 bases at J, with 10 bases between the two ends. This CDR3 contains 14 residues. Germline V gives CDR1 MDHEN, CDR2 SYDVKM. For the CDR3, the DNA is TGTGCCAGCAGTATAGGGGTCATGAACACTGAAGCTTTCTTT. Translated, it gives CASSIGVMNTEAFF.

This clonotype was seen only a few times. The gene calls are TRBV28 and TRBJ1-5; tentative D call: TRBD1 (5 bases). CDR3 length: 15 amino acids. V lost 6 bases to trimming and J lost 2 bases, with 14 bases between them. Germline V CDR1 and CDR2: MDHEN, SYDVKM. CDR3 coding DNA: TGTGCCAGCAGGCAGGGCCAAATGGGCAATCAGCCCCAGCATTTT. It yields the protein CASRQGQMGNQPQHF.

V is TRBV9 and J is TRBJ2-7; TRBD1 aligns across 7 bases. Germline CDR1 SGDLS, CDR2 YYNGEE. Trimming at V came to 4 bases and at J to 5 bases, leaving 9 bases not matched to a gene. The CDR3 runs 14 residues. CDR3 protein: CASSTSGGLDEQYF. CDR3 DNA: TGTGCCAGCAGCACCTCAGGGGGTCTCGACGAGCAGTACTTC.

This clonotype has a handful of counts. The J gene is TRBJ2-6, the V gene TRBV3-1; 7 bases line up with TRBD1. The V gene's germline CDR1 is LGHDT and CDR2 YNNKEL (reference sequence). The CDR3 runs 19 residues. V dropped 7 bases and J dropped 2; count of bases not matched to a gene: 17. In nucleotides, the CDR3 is TGTGCCAGCAACCACAGGGGCCTCCGATGGTCGGCTGGGGCCAACGTCCTGACTTTC. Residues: CASNHRGLRWSAGANVLTF.

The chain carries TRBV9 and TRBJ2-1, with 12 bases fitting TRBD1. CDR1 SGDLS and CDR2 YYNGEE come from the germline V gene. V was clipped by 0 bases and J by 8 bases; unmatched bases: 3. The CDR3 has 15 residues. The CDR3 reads CASSVGGDRGHEQFF. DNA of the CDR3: TGTGCCAGCAGCGTAGGCGGGGACAGGGGGCATGAGCAGTTCTTC.

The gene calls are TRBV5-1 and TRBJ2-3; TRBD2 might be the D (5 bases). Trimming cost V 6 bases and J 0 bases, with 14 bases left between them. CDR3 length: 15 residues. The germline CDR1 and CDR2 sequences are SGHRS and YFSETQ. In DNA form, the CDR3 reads TGCGCCAGCAATGCGGGCGGGCCCAGCACAGATACGCAGTATTTT. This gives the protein CASNAGGPSTDTQYF.

CDR3 residues: CSASGGNIQYF. Here the CDR3 DNA reads TGCAGTGCTAGTGGAGGCAACATTCAGTACTTC. The chain combines TRBV20-1 with TRBJ2-4, with D possibly being TRBD2 (5 bases). Trimming cost V 3 bases and J 7 bases, with 7 bases left between them. The CDR3 runs 11 residues. Germline CDR1 is DFQATT and CDR2 is SNEGSKA (reference sequence).